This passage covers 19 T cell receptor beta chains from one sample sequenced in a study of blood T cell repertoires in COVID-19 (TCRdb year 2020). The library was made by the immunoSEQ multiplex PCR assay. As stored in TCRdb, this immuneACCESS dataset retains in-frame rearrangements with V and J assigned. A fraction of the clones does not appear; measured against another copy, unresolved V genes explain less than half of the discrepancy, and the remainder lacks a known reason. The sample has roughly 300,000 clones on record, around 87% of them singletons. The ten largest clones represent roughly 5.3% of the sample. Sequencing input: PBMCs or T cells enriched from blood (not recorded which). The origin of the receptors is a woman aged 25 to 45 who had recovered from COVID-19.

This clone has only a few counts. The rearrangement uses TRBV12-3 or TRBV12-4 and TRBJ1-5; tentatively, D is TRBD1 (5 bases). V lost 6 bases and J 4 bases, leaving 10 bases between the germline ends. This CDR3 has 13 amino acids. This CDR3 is CASRPSGNQPQHF. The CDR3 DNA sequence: TGTGCCAGCAGACCCTCAGGGAATCAGCCCCAGCATTTT.

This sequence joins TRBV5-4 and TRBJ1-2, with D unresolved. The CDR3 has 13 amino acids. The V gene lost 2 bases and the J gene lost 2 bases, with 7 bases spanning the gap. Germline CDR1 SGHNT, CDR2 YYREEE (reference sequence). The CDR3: CASSFGGNYGYTF. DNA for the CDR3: TGTGCCAGCAGCTTCGGAGGGAACTATGGCTACACCTTC.

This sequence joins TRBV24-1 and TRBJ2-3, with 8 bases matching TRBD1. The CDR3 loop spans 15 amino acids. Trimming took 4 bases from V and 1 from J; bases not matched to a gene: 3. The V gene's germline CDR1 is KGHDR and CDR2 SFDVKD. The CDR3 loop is CATSESGGRTDTQYF. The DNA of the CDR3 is TGTGCCACCAGTGAATCAGGGGGCCGCACAGATACGCAGTATTTT.

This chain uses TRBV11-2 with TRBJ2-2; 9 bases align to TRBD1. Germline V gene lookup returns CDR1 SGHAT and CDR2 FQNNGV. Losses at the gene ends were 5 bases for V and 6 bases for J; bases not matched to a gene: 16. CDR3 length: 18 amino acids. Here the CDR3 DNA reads TGTGCCAGCAGCAATACCGCCTGGTCACAGGGGGCGGCCGGGGAGCTGTTTTTT. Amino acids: CASSNTAWSQGAAGELFF.

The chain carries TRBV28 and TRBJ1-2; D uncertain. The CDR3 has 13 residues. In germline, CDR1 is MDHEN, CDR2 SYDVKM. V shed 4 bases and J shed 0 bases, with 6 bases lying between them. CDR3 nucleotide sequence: TGTGCCAGCAGTTACTCGTCTAACTATGGCTACACCTTC. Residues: CASSYSSNYGYTF.

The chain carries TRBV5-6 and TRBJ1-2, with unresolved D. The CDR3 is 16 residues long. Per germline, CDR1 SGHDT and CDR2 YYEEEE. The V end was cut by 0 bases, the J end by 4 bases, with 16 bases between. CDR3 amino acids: CASSLGASPTIYGYTF. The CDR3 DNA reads TGTGCCAGCAGCTTGGGAGCTAGCCCGACTATCTATGGCTACACCTTC.

As DNA, the CDR3 is TGTGCCAGCAGTGAAGCGGAATATCTAGCGAGGTCCTACAATGAGCAGTTCTTC. As protein: CASSEAEYLARSYNEQFF. J is TRBJ2-1 and V is TRBV2; D may be TRBD2 (6 bases). The V and J ends lost 0 bases and 1 base respectively, with 16 bases between them. This CDR3 is 18 amino acids long. CDR1 and CDR2 from the germline V gene are SNHLY and FYNNEI. Based on the CDR3 plus reference TRBV2 and TRBJ2-1, the full variable domain is EPEVTQTPSHQVTQMGQEVILRCVPISNHLYFYWYRQILGQKVEFLVSFYNNEISEKSEIFDDQFSVERPDGSNFTLKIRSTKLEDSAMYFCASSEAEYLARSYNEQFFGPGTRLTVL.

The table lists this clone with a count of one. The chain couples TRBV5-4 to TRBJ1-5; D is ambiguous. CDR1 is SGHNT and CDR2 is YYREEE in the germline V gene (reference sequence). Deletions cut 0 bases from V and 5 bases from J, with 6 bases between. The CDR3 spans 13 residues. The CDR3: CASSLERYQPQHF. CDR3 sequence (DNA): TGTGCCAGCAGCTTGGAGAGATATCAGCCCCAGCATTTT.

Here the CDR3 reads CASERTGRGTEAFF. In nucleotides, the CDR3 is TGTGCCAGCGAGAGGACAGGGAGGGGTACTGAAGCTTTCTTT. The rearrangement links TRBV25-1 to TRBJ1-1, with 8 nucleotides matching TRBD1. CDR1 and CDR2 (germline): MGHDK, SYGVNS. J gave up 5 bases and V 8 bases, and 10 bases lay outside the gene matches. This CDR3 has 14 residues. Complete variable domain (other parts from reference TRBV25-1 and TRBJ1-1): EADIYQTPRYLVIGTGKKITLECSQTMGHDKMYWYQQDPGMELHLIHYSYGVNSTEKGDLSSESTVSRIRTEHFPLTLESARPSHTSQYLCASERTGRGTEAFFGQGTRLTVV.

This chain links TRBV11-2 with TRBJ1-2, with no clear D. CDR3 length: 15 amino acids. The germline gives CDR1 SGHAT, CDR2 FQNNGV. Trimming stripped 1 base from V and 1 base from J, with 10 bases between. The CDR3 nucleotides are TGTGCCAGCAGCTTAGTTGTGGGCAGTAACTATGGCTACACCTTC. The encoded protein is CASSLVVGSNYGYTF.

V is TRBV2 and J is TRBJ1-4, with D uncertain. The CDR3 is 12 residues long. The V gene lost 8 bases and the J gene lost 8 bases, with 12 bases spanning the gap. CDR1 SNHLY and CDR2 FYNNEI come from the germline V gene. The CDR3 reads CASSGLWEKLFF. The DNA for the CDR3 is TGTGCCAGCTCGGGGTTATGGGAAAAACTGTTTTTT.

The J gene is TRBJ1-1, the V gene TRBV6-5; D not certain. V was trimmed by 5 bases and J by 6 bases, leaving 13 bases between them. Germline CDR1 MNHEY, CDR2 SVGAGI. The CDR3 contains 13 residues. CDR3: CASSPPGVAEAFF. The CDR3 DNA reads TGTGCCAGCAGTCCCCCCGGGGTGGCTGAAGCTTTCTTT.

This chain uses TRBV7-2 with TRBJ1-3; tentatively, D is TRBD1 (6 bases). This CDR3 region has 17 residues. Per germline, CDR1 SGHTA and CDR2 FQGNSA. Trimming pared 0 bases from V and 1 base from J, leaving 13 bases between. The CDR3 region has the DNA TGTGCCAGCAGCTTAGCTGGGACAAGGATGTCTGGAAACACCATATATTTT. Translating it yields CASSLAGTRMSGNTIYF. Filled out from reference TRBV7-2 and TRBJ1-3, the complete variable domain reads GAGVSQSPSNKVTEKGKDVELRCDPISGHTALYWYRQSLGQGLEFLIYFQGNSAPDKSGLPSDRFSAERTGGSVSTLTIQRTQQEDSAVYLCASSLAGTRMSGNTIYFGEGSWLTVV.

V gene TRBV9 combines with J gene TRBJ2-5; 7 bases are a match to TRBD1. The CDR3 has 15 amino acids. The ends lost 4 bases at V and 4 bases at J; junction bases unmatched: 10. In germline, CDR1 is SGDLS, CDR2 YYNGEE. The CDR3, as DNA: TGTGCCAGCAGCCCCCGGGTAACAGGGGCAGAGACCCAGTACTTC. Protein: CASSPRVTGAETQYF.

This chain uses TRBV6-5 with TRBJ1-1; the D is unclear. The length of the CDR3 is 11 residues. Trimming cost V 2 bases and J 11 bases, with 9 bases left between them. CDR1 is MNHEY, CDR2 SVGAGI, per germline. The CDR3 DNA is TGTGCCAGCAGTTACAGAGGGAGGGCTTTCTTT. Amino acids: CASSYRGRAFF.

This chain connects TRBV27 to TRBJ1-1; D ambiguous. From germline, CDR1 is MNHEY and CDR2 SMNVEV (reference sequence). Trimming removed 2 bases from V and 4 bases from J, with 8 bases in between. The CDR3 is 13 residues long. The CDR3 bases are TGTGCCAGCAGTTTAGGAGGTGGCACTGAAGCTTTCTTT. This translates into CASSLGGGTEAFF.

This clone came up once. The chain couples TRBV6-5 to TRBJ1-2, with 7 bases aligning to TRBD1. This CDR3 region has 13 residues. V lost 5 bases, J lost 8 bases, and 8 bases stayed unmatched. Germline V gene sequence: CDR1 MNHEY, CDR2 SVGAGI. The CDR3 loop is CASSPSYRGGYTF. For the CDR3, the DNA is TGTGCCAGCAGTCCATCCTACAGGGGAGGCTACACCTTC.

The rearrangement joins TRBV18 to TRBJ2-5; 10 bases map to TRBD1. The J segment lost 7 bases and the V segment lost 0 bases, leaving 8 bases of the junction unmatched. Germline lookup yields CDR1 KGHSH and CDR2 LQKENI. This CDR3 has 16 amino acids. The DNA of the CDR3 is TGTGCCAGCTCACCACCAGGACAGGGGGATTGGTGGACCCAGTACTTC. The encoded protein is CASSPPGQGDWWTQYF.

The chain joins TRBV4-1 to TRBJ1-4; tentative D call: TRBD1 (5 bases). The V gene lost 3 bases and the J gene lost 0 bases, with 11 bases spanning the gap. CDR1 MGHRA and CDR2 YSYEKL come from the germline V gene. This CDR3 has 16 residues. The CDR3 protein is CASSHRAAATNEKLFF. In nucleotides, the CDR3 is TGCGCCAGCAGCCACAGGGCGGCCGCAACTAATGAAAAACTGTTTTTT.